The 8 T cell receptor beta chains in this list originate from one sample, sequenced in a study of blood T cell repertoires in COVID-19. The table came from immunoSEQ multiplex PCR; TCRdb's copy has only in-frame clones and leaves some out. Of some 220,000 clones detected, around 84% appear once; the ten largest clones hold 9.5% to 15%. Material for sequencing was peripheral blood. These receptors were taken from a human donor in a cohort sampled during active COVID-19.

This chain connects TRBV7-9 to TRBJ1-5; D gene ambiguous. V was clipped by 5 bases and J by 7 bases, with 15 bases between them. Germline V CDR1 and CDR2: SEHNR, FQNEAQ (reference sequence). The CDR3 is 14 residues long. The CDR3 DNA reads TGTGCCAGCAGCAATGGTTTAGAGGGCCAGCCCCAGCATTTT. This sequence encodes CASSNGLEGQPQHF.

The gene calls are TRBV5-1 and TRBJ2-3, with 8 bases aligning to TRBD2. Per germline, CDR1 SGHRS and CDR2 YFSETQ. This CDR3 has 14 residues. With V trimmed by 4 bases and J by 5 bases, 6 bases remained unmatched. CDR3 bases: TGCGCCAGCAGCCCGGTGAGCGGGAGAGATACGCAGTATTTT. It translates to CASSPVSGRDTQYF.

V is TRBV2 and J is TRBJ2-3; D call uncertain. CDR1 and CDR2 (germline): SNHLY, FYNNEI. Deletions cut 0 bases from V and 4 bases from J, with 11 bases between. The CDR3 totals 15 residues. The chain's CDR3 is CASSEALWPADTQYF. The DNA for the CDR3 is TGTGCCAGCAGTGAAGCGCTTTGGCCAGCAGATACGCAGTATTTT.

V and J are TRBV10-3 and TRBJ1-4; 8 bases fit TRBD1. Per germline, CDR1 ENHRY and CDR2 SYGVKD. V dropped 11 bases and J dropped 5; count of bases not matched to a gene: 7. The CDR3 loop spans 13 amino acids. CDR3 amino acids: CAVRQGLNEKLFF. The DNA of the CDR3 is TGTGCCGTACGACAGGGGTTAAATGAAAAACTGTTTTTT.

The chain is built from TRBV7-9 and TRBJ1-4; D perhaps matches TRBD1 (6 bases). V lost 5 bases, J lost 2 bases, and 12 bases lay in between. From germline, CDR1 is SEHNR and CDR2 FQNEAQ (reference sequence). CDR3 size: 15 residues. CDR3 nucleotides: TGTGCCAGCAGCGCGACGGGGGGCACTAATGAAAAACTGTTTTTT. It encodes CASSATGGTNEKLFF.

The chain joins TRBV15 to TRBJ1-2; tentative D call: TRBD1 (6 bases). V was shortened by 1 base and J by 4 bases, with 19 bases between the two germline ends. The length of the CDR3 is 17 residues. Germline CDR1 LNHNV, CDR2 YYDKDF (reference sequence). The CDR3 loop reads CATSRAAHNRGGYGYTF. The DNA for the CDR3 is TGTGCCACCAGCAGAGCTGCCCATAATAGAGGGGGCTATGGCTACACCTTC.

The J gene is TRBJ2-2, the V gene TRBV19, with 7 bases matching TRBD1. The germline V gene encodes CDR1 LNHDA and CDR2 SQIVND (reference sequence). V was pared by 5 bases and J by 1 base, with 10 bases of the junction left unmatched. The length of the CDR3 is 17 residues. This CDR3 reads CASSFRSGTENTGELFF. CDR3 DNA sequence: TGTGCCAGTAGTTTCAGATCCGGGACAGAGAACACCGGGGAGCTGTTTTTT.

This clone showed up many times. The same CDR3 arises from other DNA sequences in this sample as well. V and J are TRBV12-3 or TRBV12-4 and TRBJ1-1; perhaps TRBD1 as D (6 bases). The CDR3 is made up of 13 amino acids. The V and J ends lost 6 bases and 1 base respectively, with 9 bases between them. In DNA form, the CDR3 reads TGTGCCAGCAGCAGGACAGAGAACACTGAAGCTTTCTTT. Amino acids: CASSRTENTEAFF.